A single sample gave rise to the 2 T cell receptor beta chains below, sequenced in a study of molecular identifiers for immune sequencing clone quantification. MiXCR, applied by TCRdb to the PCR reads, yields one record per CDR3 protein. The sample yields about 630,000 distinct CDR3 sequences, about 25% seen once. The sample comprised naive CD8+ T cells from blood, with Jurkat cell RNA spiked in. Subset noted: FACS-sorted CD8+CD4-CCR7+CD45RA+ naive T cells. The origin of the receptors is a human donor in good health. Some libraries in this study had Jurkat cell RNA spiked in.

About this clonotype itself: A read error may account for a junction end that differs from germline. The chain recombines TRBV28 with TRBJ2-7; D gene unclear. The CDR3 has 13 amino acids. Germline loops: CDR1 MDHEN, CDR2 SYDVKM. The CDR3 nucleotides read TGTGCCAGCAGTTTGGATAGGGTCTACGAGCGGTACTTC. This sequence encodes CASSLDRVYERYF.

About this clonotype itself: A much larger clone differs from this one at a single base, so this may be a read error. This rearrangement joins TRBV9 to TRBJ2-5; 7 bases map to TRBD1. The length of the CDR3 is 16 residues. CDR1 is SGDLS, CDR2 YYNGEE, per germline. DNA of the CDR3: TGTGCCGGCAGCGTAGAAGGAGGACAGGCGCAAGAGACCCAGTACTTC. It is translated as CAGSVEGGQAQETQYF. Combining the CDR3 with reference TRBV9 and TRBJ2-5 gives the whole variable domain DSGVTQTPKHLITATGQRVTLRCSPRSGDLSVYWYQQSLDQGLQFLIQYYNGEERAKGNILERFSAQQFPDLHSELNLSSLELGDSALYFCAGSVEGGQAQETQYFGPGTRLLVL.